This TCR beta chain stems from a study of blood T cell repertoires in COVID-19. Study background: In each case, the material was cDNA or gDNA derived from T cells, B-cell-depleted T cells, or PBMCs.

V lost 2 bases, J lost 6 bases, and 16 bases lay in between. Germline CDR1 LGHNA, CDR2 YSLEER. CDR3 length: 16 amino acids. The assay was immunoSEQ multiplex PCR, and TCRdb's table has in-frame clones only and misses some. The sample records approximately 25,000 clones, 90% to 95% being singletons. This TCR was recovered from a human donor with active COVID-19. The donor label of this sample is uncertain. The V call is TRBV4-3, the J call TRBJ2-2; TRBD1 is a possible D gene (6 bases). The sample consisted of peripheral blood. The CDR3 is CASSQSGRGIAGELFF. The DNA for the CDR3 is TGCGCCAGCAGCCAATCAGGCAGGGGAATAGCCGGGGAGCTGTTTTTT.